What follows is one TCR beta chain and its context. The Seattle patients, enrolled during active infection, were followed longitudinally. Original processing notes: Researchers report that nucleated cell counts were estimated from reference gene primer amplification. The repertoire was sequenced with immunoSEQ multiplex PCR; TCRdb's copy has only in-frame clones and lacks some. V and J calls and clone size come straight from that table; D and trimming were deduced from the DNA. The top ten clones hold roughly a tenth of a sample with some 230,000 clones, around 87% of them seen once. The record originates from a study of blood T cell repertoires in COVID-19. Study background: From the United States, Italy and Spain came samples of acute and convalescent COVID-19.

V lost 4 bases and J lost 5, with 15 bases in between. The CDR3 runs 14 residues. In germline, CDR1 is SGHDT, CDR2 YYEEEE. The specimen sequenced was peripheral blood. The V gene is TRBV5-6, the J gene TRBJ1-1; D possibly corresponds to TRBD1 (6 bases). This TCR was sampled from a woman in her 50s with COVID-19, enrolled during active disease. CDR3 residues: CASSTTQGQTEAFF. Written as DNA, the CDR3 is TGTGCCAGCAGCACGACCCAGGGGCAAACTGAAGCTTTCTTT.